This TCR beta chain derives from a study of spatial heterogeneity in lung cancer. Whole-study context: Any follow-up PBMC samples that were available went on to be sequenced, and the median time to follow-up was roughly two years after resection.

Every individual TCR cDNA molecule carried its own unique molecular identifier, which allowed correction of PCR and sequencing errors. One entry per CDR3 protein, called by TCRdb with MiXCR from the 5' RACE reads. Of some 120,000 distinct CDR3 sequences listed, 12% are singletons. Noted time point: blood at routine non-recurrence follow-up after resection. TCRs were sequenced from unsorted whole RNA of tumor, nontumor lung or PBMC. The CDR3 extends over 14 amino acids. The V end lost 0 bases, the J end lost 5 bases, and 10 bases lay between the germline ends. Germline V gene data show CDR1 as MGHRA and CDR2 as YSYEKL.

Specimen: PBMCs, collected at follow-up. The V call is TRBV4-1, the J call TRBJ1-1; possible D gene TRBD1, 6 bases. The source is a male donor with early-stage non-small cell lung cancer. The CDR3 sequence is CASSQDVGGTEAFF. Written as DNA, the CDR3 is TGCGCCAGCAGCCAAGACGTAGGGGGGACTGAAGCTTTCTTT.